These 11 T cell receptor beta chains came from one sample sequenced in a study of T cells in Graves' hyperthyroidism and ophthalmopathy. From RNA transcripts, TCR beta CDR3 regions were amplified. Initially, a first-round RT-PCR of the TCR CDR3 employed the HTBI primer set. Via MiXCR, TCRdb re-called the multiplex PCR reads, giving one row per CDR3 protein. The sample lists roughly 240,000 distinct CDR3 sequences; less than 20% were seen once. Material: blood. Every receptor here comes from a woman between 18 and 29 years old with Graves' ophthalmopathy.

This clonotype was picked up one time. The rearrangement joins TRBV28 to TRBJ1-5, with 10 bases matching TRBD1. Germline trimming cut 4 bases from V and 3 bases from J; bases unmatched to any gene: 6. The CDR3 length is 16 residues. Germline CDR1 and CDR2: MDHEN and SYDVKM. This CDR3 reads CASSSLGQGDNQPQHF. The CDR3 coding sequence is TGTGCCAGCAGTTCTCTCGGACAGGGGGACAATCAGCCCCAGCATTTT.

This clonotype occurred many times. This chain joins TRBV28 and TRBJ2-1; D not resolved. CDR1 MDHEN and CDR2 SYDVKM come from the germline V gene. This CDR3 has 11 amino acids. V lost 2 bases and J lost 8, with 4 bases in between. CDR3 nucleotides: TGTGCCAGCAGTTTAGTCGATGAGCAGTTCTTC. This gives the protein CASSLVDEQFF.

The sample holds many counts of this clonotype. The rearrangement joins TRBV4-1 to TRBJ1-1, with 10 bases that match TRBD1. The CDR3 is 15 residues long. V lost 2 bases and J lost 4; bases outside the gene matches: 4. Germline assignment: CDR1 MGHRA and CDR2 YSYEKL. CDR3 loop: CASSQRQGAPTEAFF. The CDR3 DNA reads as TGCGCCAGCAGCCAAAGACAGGGGGCGCCCACTGAAGCTTTCTTT.

Ten or more counts support this clonotype. The chain is built from TRBV20-1 and TRBJ1-1; 7 positions agree with TRBD1. CDR1 and CDR2 from the germline V gene are DFQATT and SNEGSKA (reference sequence). Trimming took 4 bases from V and 1 from J; bases not matched to a gene: 3. CDR3 length: 13 residues. CDR3 nucleotides: TGCAGTGCTAAGGGACAGTGGAACACTGAAGCTTTCTTT. Protein product: CSAKGQWNTEAFF.

The chain uses TRBV6-2 or TRBV6-3 and TRBJ2-5; 16 bases align to TRBD2. This CDR3 region has 18 residues. Germline V gene sequence: CDR1 MNHEY, CDR2 SVGEGT. Trimming at V came to 5 bases and at J to 5 bases, leaving 11 bases not matched to a gene. This CDR3 is CASSTPGTSGRALETQYF. The DNA for the CDR3 is TGTGCCAGCAGTACCCCCGGGACTAGCGGGAGGGCCCTTGAGACCCAGTACTTC.

The chain couples TRBV3-1 to TRBJ2-1; 15 bases match TRBD2. CDR1 LGHDT and CDR2 YNNKEL come from the germline V gene (reference sequence). This CDR3 is built from 17 residues. V was clipped by 2 bases and J by 8 bases; unmatched bases: 7. CDR3 coding DNA: TGTGCCAGCAGCCAAAGTCATGGGACTAGCGGGAGGTATGAGCAGTTCTTC. The encoded protein is CASSQSHGTSGRYEQFF.

This clonotype was found many times. The gene calls are TRBV6-2 or TRBV6-3 and TRBJ2-1; D is unresolved. Trimming shortened V by 5 bases and J by 9 bases, and 14 bases separated the two germline ends. This CDR3 has 13 amino acids. Germline CDR1 is MNHEY and CDR2 is SVGEGT. The chain's CDR3 is CASSTHLGGEQFF. CDR3 DNA sequence: TGTGCCAGCAGTACCCACCTGGGCGGTGAGCAGTTCTTC.

The table lists this clonotype with many counts. One end of the junction does not line up with germline, which may come from a read error. The J gene is TRBJ1-1, the V gene TRBV5-5; no clear D gene. This CDR3 contains 13 residues. Germline V gives CDR1 SGHKS, CDR2 YYEKEE (reference sequence). Written as DNA, the CDR3 is TGCGCCAGCAGCCTCTTGGGTTACACTGAAGCTTTCTTT. This sequence encodes CASSLLGYTEAFF.

This clonotype has ten or more counts. The V call is TRBV5-8, the J call TRBJ1-6; D call uncertain. This CDR3 is built from 13 residues. The V end lost 1 base, the J end lost 8 bases, and 7 bases lay between the germline ends. The germline gives CDR1 SGHTS, CDR2 YDEGEE. The CDR3 loop is CASSLRTDSPLHF. As DNA, the CDR3 is TGTGCCAGCAGCTTGCGTACGGATTCACCCCTCCACTTT.

This clonotype came up many times. The CDR3 bases are TGTGCCAGCAGCCCCGCTAGCGGGAGTTACAATGAGCAGTTCTTC. Translating it yields CASSPASGSYNEQFF. The chain recombines TRBV5-8 with TRBJ2-1; 10 bases match TRBD2. The CDR3 runs to 15 residues. The trim removed 4 bases at V and 4 bases at J, leaving 5 bases unmatched. Germline-derived CDR1 and CDR2 are SGHTS and YDEGEE.

This clonotype appeared many times. This chain connects TRBV11-3 to TRBJ2-1; perhaps TRBD2 as D (5 bases). V was clipped by 1 base and J by 7 bases, with 8 bases between them. The CDR3 has 13 amino acids. Germline V gene lookup returns CDR1 SGHNT and CDR2 YENEEA. In nucleotides, the CDR3 is TGTGCCAGCAGCTTAGTGGGAGCGAATGAGCAGTTCTTC. The encoded protein is CASSLVGANEQFF.